Listed here are 20 T cell receptor beta chains from one sample, sequenced in a study of cytomegalovirus exposure and HLA in healthy donors. The PCR had 60 Vbeta and 13 Jbeta primers. Generated by immunoSEQ multiplex PCR, the TCRdb table keeps only in-frame clones and is missing some. This table has 150,000 or so clones, approximately 72% appearing once. Source material: PBMCs. The origin of the receptors is a man between 18 and 35 years old in good health and CMV-seronegative.

The rearrangement links TRBV29-1 to TRBJ1-1; 9 bases are a match to TRBD1. The CDR3 totals 13 residues. V lost 6 bases and J lost 4; bases outside the gene matches: 6. Germline CDR1 is SQVTM and CDR2 is ANQGSEA. The CDR3: CSVHRTGVTEAFF. The CDR3 nucleotides are TGCAGCGTCCATAGGACAGGGGTCACTGAAGCTTTCTTT.

The J gene is TRBJ2-1, the V gene TRBV4-1, with TRBD2 matching 9 bases. The CDR3 has 17 amino acids. Germline loops: CDR1 MGHRA, CDR2 YSYEKL. V dropped 0 bases and J dropped 4; count of bases not matched to a gene: 7. The CDR3: CASSQDGAGGRYNEQFF. CDR3 bases: TGCGCCAGCAGCCAAGATGGGGCGGGGGGGCGTTACAATGAGCAGTTCTTC.

The J gene is TRBJ1-5, the V gene TRBV23-1; D possibly corresponds to TRBD1 (5 bases). TRBV23-1 is sorted into the ORF group, with uncertain function. Trimming removed 4 bases at V and 1 base at J, with 8 bases between. The CDR3 totals 14 residues. In DNA form, the CDR3 reads TGCGCCAGCAGTCGTGGGGGGAGCAATCAGCCCCAGCATTTT. This codes for CASSRGGSNQPQHF.

This clone was counted only a few times. This chain links TRBV19 with TRBJ2-7; 7 bases match TRBD2. The trim removed 2 bases at V and 2 bases at J, leaving 6 bases unmatched. This CDR3 is 15 amino acids long. CDR1 LNHDA and CDR2 SQIVND come from the germline V gene (reference sequence). The DNA of the CDR3 is TGTGCCAGTAGTATATCCGGGGGGACCACCTACGAGCAGTACTTC. As protein: CASSISGGTTYEQYF.

This chain joins TRBV14 and TRBJ2-7; 7 bases are shared with TRBD1. V shed 2 bases, J shed 3 bases, and the junction held 10 bases outside the gene matches. Germline V gives CDR1 SGHDN, CDR2 FVKESK. CDR3 length: 16 amino acids. CDR3 protein: CASSQPGGPSHYEQYF. The CDR3 DNA reads TGTGCCAGCAGCCAACCAGGGGGACCCAGCCACTACGAGCAGTACTTC.

CDR3 loop: CASSQVPTGDFGGYTF. The CDR3 DNA sequence: TGCGCCAGCAGCCAAGTTCCAACAGGGGACTTTGGAGGCTACACCTTC. The chain combines TRBV4-1 with TRBJ1-2; 7 bases are a match to TRBD1. V shed 1 base and J 8 bases; nucleotides not matched to a gene: 13. The CDR3 covers 16 residues. Germline V gives CDR1 MGHRA, CDR2 YSYEKL.

This clone showed up just once. At one boundary the junction diverges from the germline segment, which might be a read error. The genes are TRBV13 and TRBJ2-6; perhaps TRBD1 as D (5 bases). The V gene's germline CDR1 is PRHDT and CDR2 FYEKMQ (reference sequence). This CDR3 region has 16 residues. As DNA, the CDR3 is TGTGCCAGCAGCCTCACAGAAATCTCTGGGGCCAACGGCCTGACTTTC. Translating it yields CASSLTEISGANGLTF.

This clone has more than one count but fewer than ten. The rearrangement links TRBV13 to TRBJ1-1; no clear D. The CDR3 consists of 14 residues. With 5 bases removed from V and 1 base from J, the gap between germline ends came to 11 bases. CDR1 and CDR2 (germline): PRHDT, FYEKMQ (reference sequence). The CDR3 spells CASSPREGNTEAFF. For the CDR3, the DNA is TGTGCCAGCAGCCCGCGAGAGGGGAACACTGAAGCTTTCTTT.

This clone was seen just once. J is TRBJ2-1 and V is TRBV7-9; 7 positions match TRBD1. V gave up 3 bases and J gave up 1 base; unmatched junction bases: 3. Germline V gene lookup returns CDR1 SEHNR and CDR2 FQNEAQ (reference sequence). CDR3 size: 15 residues. CDR3: CASSFGQASYNEQFF. The CDR3 nucleotides read TGTGCCAGCAGCTTTGGACAGGCATCCTACAATGAGCAGTTCTTC.

This sequence joins TRBV10-3 and TRBJ1-2; D gene ambiguous. The germline V gene has CDR1 ENHRY and CDR2 SYGVKD. The CDR3 loop spans 16 amino acids. V lost 3 bases and J 4 bases, leaving 18 bases between the germline ends. The CDR3 DNA reads TGTGCCATCAGTGACCCGGGCCGCGGAGGGTCCTATGGCTACACCTTC. It yields the protein CAISDPGRGGSYGYTF.

This chain uses TRBV19 with TRBJ1-1; weak D call: TRBD1 (5 bases). Germline V lookup: CDR1 LNHDA, CDR2 SQIVND (reference sequence). Trimming took 7 bases from V and 2 from J, leaving 14 bases between them. CDR3 length: 14 residues. The CDR3 sequence is CASTIGRVNTEAFF. The CDR3 DNA is TGTGCCAGTACCATAGGCAGGGTAAACACTGAAGCTTTCTTT.

The genes are TRBV5-6 and TRBJ1-5, with unresolved D. Germline values: CDR1 SGHDT, CDR2 YYEEEE. The CDR3 length is 15 residues. Trimming shortened V by 3 bases and J by 2 bases, and 12 bases separated the two germline ends. As DNA, the CDR3 is TGTGCCAGCAGCTCCACTGAGGTCGGCAATCAGCCCCAGCATTTT. Its protein product is CASSSTEVGNQPQHF.

This chain connects TRBV7-2 to TRBJ2-7, with TRBD1 as a possible D gene (6 bases). The germline gives CDR1 SGHTA, CDR2 FQGNSA. Trimming cost V 10 bases and J 5 bases, with 12 bases left between them. This CDR3 region has 11 residues. CDR3 loop: CATGVVDEQYF. Written as DNA, the CDR3 is TGTGCCACAGGGGTAGTCGACGAGCAGTACTTC.

The rearrangement uses TRBV7-2 and TRBJ2-7; perhaps TRBD2 as D (6 bases). Germline lookup yields CDR1 SGHTA and CDR2 FQGNSA. V dropped 2 bases and J dropped 7 bases, with 6 bases sitting between them. The CDR3 has 11 residues. CDR3 nucleotide sequence: TGTGCCAGCAGCTTACGGGGGGAGCAGTACTTC. Translation gives CASSLRGEQYF. The variable domain in full, completed from reference TRBV7-2 and TRBJ2-7, reads GAGVSQSPSNKVTEKGKDVELRCDPISGHTALYWYRQSLGQGLEFLIYFQGNSAPDKSGLPSDRFSAERTGGSVSTLTIQRTQQEDSAVYLCASSLRGEQYFGPGTRLTVT.

This clone was detected only a few times. V and J are TRBV5-1 and TRBJ1-3; D uncertain. The V gene lost 0 bases and the J gene lost 4 bases, with 8 bases spanning the gap. This CDR3 has 14 amino acids. The germline CDR1 and CDR2 sequences are SGHRS and YFSETQ. The CDR3 spells CASSLAGEGNTIYF. The DNA for the CDR3 is TGCGCCAGCAGCTTGGCCGGGGAGGGAAACACCATATATTTT.

The chain joins TRBV4-1 to TRBJ1-4, with D tentatively TRBD1 (6 bases). The CDR3 runs to 15 residues. Trimming pared 5 bases from V and 4 bases from J, leaving 14 bases between. Germline CDR1 and CDR2: MGHRA and YSYEKL. The CDR3 nucleotides read TGCGCCAGCAGCGCTCGGACAGTTTATAATGAAAAACTGTTTTTT. It translates to CASSARTVYNEKLFF.

The chain carries TRBV7-8 and TRBJ2-2; 10 bases match TRBD1. Trimming at V came to 4 bases and at J to 6 bases, leaving 8 bases not matched to a gene. The V gene's germline CDR1 is SGHVS and CDR2 FQNEAQ. This CDR3 region has 16 residues. CDR3 DNA: TGTGCCAGCAGCTCTCTATGGACAGGGGGGTCCGGGGAGCTGTTTTTT. Protein product: CASSSLWTGGSGELFF.

V gene TRBV6-5 combines with J gene TRBJ1-6; D is perhaps TRBD1 (5 bases). Germline CDR1 is MNHEY and CDR2 is SVGAGI. V dropped 2 bases and J dropped 9 bases, with 14 bases sitting between them. This CDR3 is 15 amino acids long. The CDR3 DNA sequence: TGTGCCAGCAGTTACGCCGTCCAGGGTCCTTCACCCCTCCACTTT. The encoded protein is CASSYAVQGPSPLHF.

This clone was counted a few times. V is TRBV28 and J is TRBJ1-2; 11 nucleotides line up with TRBD1. Germline V lookup: CDR1 MDHEN, CDR2 SYDVKM. The CDR3 loop spans 15 amino acids. J gave up 13 bases and V 4 bases, and 14 bases lay outside the gene matches. CDR3 sequence (DNA): TGTGCCAGCAGTTATTCCGCCGGGACAGGGGGGAGGCTCACCTTC. Translation gives CASSYSAGTGGRLTF.

V usage is TRBV7-9 and J usage is TRBJ2-4, with a weak D call TRBD2 (6 bases). Germline loops: CDR1 SEHNR, CDR2 FQNEAQ (reference sequence). V shed 5 bases and J shed 1 base, with 15 bases lying between them. This CDR3 is 16 amino acids long. The CDR3 region is CASSPLNRGAKNIQYF. The CDR3 DNA sequence: TGTGCCAGCAGCCCCTTAAATCGGGGGGCCAAAAACATTCAGTACTTC.